The source of this TCR beta chain is a study of cytomegalovirus exposure and HLA in healthy donors. The study's findings and limits: Likely technical artifact: a cluster of highly shared sequence variants.

Points on this clone: Its antigen is not known.

This PCR relied on a set of 60 Vbeta primers and 13 Jbeta primers. Using immunoSEQ multiplex PCR, the repertoire was profiled, and TCRdb retains in-frame clones only, with some absent. Among roughly 140,000 clones listed, approximately 78% were seen once. The germline V and J ends were trimmed by 1 base and 6 bases, with 13 bases remaining between them. CDR1 and CDR2 (germline): SGHRS, YFSETQ. CDR3 length: 14 amino acids. The chain recombines TRBV5-1 with TRBJ1-1; tentative D call: TRBD1 (6 bases). This sequence originates from a woman aged 18-35 years in good health and CMV-seropositive. The sequenced material came from PBMCs. The CDR3 nucleotides are TGCGCCAGCAGCTTGTTCCAGGGGTTCGCTGAAGCTTTCTTT. The encoded protein is CASSLFQGFAEAFF.